This T cell receptor beta chain emerged from a study of Ad26.COV2.S vaccination and SARS-CoV-2 variants. Regarding the study as a whole: Whether participants received vaccine or placebo, their non-spike TCR breadth was similar. Vaccine recipients showed a spike-specific TCR breadth that was higher than in placebo recipients.

Germline CDR1 reads SGHDN; CDR2 reads FVKESK. The germline V and J ends were trimmed by 1 base and 5 bases, with 8 bases remaining between them. The CDR3 sequence is 14 residues long. Of note for this clone: As yet, its antigen is unknown.

Produced via immunoSEQ multiplex PCR; TCRdb's table is partial and in-frame only. The table lists about 350,000 clones, 90% to 95% of them singletons, with around 4.2% in the top ten. The receptor's source is a human donor who had recovered from COVID-19. V gene TRBV14 combines with J gene TRBJ2-2; D is ambiguous. The input for sequencing was peripheral blood, taken after recovery from COVID-19. This chain's CDR3 is CASSQVRGTGELFF. The CDR3 bases are TGTGCCAGCAGCCAAGTGCGAGGAACCGGGGAGCTGTTTTTT.